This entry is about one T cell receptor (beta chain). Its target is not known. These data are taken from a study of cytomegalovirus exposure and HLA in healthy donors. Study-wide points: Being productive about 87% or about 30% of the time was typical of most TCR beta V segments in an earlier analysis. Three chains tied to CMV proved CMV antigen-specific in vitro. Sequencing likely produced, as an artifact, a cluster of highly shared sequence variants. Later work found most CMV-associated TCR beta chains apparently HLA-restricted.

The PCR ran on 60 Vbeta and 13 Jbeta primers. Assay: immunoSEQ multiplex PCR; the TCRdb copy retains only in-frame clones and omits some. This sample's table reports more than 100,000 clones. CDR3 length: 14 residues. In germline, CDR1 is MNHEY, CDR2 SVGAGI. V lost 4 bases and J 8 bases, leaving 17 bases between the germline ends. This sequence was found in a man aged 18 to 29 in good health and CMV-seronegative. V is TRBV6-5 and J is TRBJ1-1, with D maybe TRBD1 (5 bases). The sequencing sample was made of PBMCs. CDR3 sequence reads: CASSSSPETAEAFF. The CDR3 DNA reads TGTGCCAGCAGTTCCTCCCCTGAGACAGCCGAAGCTTTCTTT.